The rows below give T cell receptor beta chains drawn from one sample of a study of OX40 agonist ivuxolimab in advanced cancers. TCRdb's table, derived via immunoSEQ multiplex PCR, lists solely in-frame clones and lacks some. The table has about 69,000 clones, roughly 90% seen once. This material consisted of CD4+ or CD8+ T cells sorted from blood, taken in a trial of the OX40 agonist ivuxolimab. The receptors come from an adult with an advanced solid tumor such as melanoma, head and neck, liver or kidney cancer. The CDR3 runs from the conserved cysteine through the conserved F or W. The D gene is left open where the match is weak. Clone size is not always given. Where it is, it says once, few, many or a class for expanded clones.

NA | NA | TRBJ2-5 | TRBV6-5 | TGTGCCAGCAAAAGGGGATGGGGAGAGACCCAGTACTTC | CASKRGWGETQYF
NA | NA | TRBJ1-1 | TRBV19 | TGTGCCAGTAATAAAGCTGTCGCGGGGGCTGAAGCTTTCTTT | CASNKAVAGAEAFF
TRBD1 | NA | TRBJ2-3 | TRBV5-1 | TGCGCCAGCAGCCTTACCGGGACAGCTCGCACAGATACGCAGTATTTT | CASSLTGTARTDTQYF
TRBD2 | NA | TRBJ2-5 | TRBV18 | TGTGCCAGCTCACCATCGGCGGGAGTAGAGACCCAGTACTTC | CASSPSAGVETQYF
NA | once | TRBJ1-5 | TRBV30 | TGTGCCGGGGGACAAAGCAATCAGCCCCAGCATTTT | CAGGQSNQPQHF
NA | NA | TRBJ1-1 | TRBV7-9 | TGTGCCAGCAGCCCGGGGGGGGACGGCGATGCTTTCTTT | CASSPGGDGDAFF
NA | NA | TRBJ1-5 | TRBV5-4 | TGTGCCAGCAGCCGGGAGGGGGGCTACAATCAGCCCCAGCATTTT | CASSREGGYNQPQHF
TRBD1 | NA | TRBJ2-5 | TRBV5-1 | TGCGCCAGCAGCTTGGGTAGGGGGCAAGGAGAGACCCAGTACTTC | CASSLGRGQGETQYF
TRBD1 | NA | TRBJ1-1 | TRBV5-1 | TGCGCCAGCGGAACGGACAGGGGGGGCACTGAAGCTTTCTTT | CASGTDRGGTEAFF
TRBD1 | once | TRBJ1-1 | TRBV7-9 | TGTGCCAGCAGCCCCGGACAGGGGGAGACTGAAGCTTTCTTT | CASSPGQGETEAFF
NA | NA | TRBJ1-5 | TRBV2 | TGTGCCAGCATGGGGTCTGGCAATCAGCCCCAGCATTTT | CASMGSGNQPQHF
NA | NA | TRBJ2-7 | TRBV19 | TGTGCCAGTAGTACAGTTACTAGGAACGAGCAGTACTTC | CASSTVTRNEQYF
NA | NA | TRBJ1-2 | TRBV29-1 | TGCAGCCTTGAGGCAGGGGAAAGTGGGATGGGTGGCTACACCTTC | CSLEAGESGMGGYTF
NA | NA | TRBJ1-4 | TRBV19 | TGTGCCAGTAGTATAAATCAACGGGAAAAACTGTTTTTT | CASSINQREKLFF
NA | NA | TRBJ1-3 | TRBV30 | TGTGCCTGGAGTGTCCATACCGGAAACACCATATATTTT | CAWSVHTGNTIYF
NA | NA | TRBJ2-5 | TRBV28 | TGTGCCAGCGGGCGGGGACGGGAGACCCAGTACTTC | CASGRGRETQYF
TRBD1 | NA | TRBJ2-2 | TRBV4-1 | TGCGCCAGCAGCCAAGATGCGACAGGGAGCAACGGGGAGCTGTTTTTT | CASSQDATGSNGELFF
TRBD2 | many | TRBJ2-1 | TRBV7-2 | TGTGCCAGCAGCTTAGGGAGCGGGGGGGCCTCTGAGCAGTTCTTC | CASSLGSGGASEQFF
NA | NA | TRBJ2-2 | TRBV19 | TGTGCCACGACTAACACGAACACCGGGGAGCTGTTTTTT | CATTNTNTGELFF
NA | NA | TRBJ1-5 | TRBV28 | TGTGCCAGCAGGGCGGGGCAGGGAGGGCAGCCCCAGCATTTT | CASRAGQGGQPQHF
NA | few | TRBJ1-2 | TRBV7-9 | TGTGCCAGCATCGAGGGTGGAGGCTACACCTTC | CASIEGGGYTF
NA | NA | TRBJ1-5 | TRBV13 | TGTGCCAGCAGCGTAGTGGGGAGAGGACGGGTAGAGAATCAGCCCCAGCATTTT | CASSVVGRGRVENQPQHF
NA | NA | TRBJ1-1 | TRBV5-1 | TGCGCCAGCAGGGCAGGAACGAACACTGAAGCTTTCTTT | CASRAGTNTEAFF
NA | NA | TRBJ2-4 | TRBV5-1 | TGCGCCAGCAGCTTGGCGTCGGGTCCGGACATTCAGTACTTC | CASSLASGPDIQYF